Below, 8 T cell receptor beta chains from the same sample are listed, as sequenced in a study of T cells after yellow fever vaccination. A single record per CDR3 protein comes from TCRdb applying MiXCR to the 5' RACE reads. The sample holds 120,000 or so distinct CDR3 sequences; about 16% are singletons and the top ten take around 40%. The sequencing used CD8+ T cells sorted from PBMCs, collected 5 days after the yellow fever booster vaccination. The receptors shown here come from a man aged 18 to 29 who received the YFV17D yellow fever vaccine.

This clonotype was detected only a few times. This rearrangement joins TRBV16 to TRBJ2-7, with 8 bases that match TRBD1. V gave up 4 bases and J gave up 0 bases; unmatched junction bases: 2. This CDR3 spans 14 amino acids. Germline V gene lookup returns CDR1 KGHSY and CDR2 FQNENV. CDR3 nucleotides: TGTGCCAGCAGCCGGACAGGGATCTCCTACGAGCAGTACTTC. Translation gives CASSRTGISYEQYF. Variable domain in full (rest from reference TRBV16 and TRBJ2-7): GEEVAQTPKHLVRGEGQKAKLYCAPIKGHSYVFWYQQVLKNEFKFLISFQNENVFDETGMPKERFSAKCLPNSPCSLEIQATKLEDSAVYFCASSRTGISYEQYFGPGTRLTVT.

This clonotype was counted a few times. In DNA form, the CDR3 reads TGCAGCGTTGTCACCTTAGGAGAAAAACTGTTTTTT. Its translation: CSVVTLGEKLFF. The V call is TRBV29-1, the J call TRBJ1-4; unclear D gene. V lost 4 bases and J lost 8, with 11 bases in between. Germline loops: CDR1 SQVTM, CDR2 ANQGSEA. The CDR3 runs 12 residues.

This clonotype appeared a few times. The gene calls are TRBV12-3 or TRBV12-4 and TRBJ2-6; 8 bases agree with TRBD1. This CDR3 is built from 19 residues. J was trimmed by 0 bases and V by 5 bases; bases with no gene match: 12. This CDR3 reads CASSLGQGPMGSGANVLTF. The CDR3 nucleotides read TGTGCCAGCAGTCTCGGACAGGGCCCCATGGGCTCTGGGGCCAACGTCCTGACTTTC.

This sequence joins TRBV4-1 and TRBJ1-1; TRBD1 matches 8 bases. Germline CDR1 reads MGHRA; CDR2 reads YSYEKL. The trim removed 1 base at V and 4 bases at J, leaving 8 bases unmatched. This CDR3 is built from 16 residues. The CDR3 is CASSQAQGALGTEAFF. DNA for the CDR3: TGCGCCAGCAGCCAAGCCCAGGGGGCGCTTGGCACTGAAGCTTTCTTT.

This chain uses TRBV3-1 with TRBJ2-7; no clear D. CDR3 length equals 15 residues. The germline CDR1 and CDR2 sequences are LGHDT and YNNKEL (reference sequence). Trimming took off 4 bases at V and 0 bases at J, with 13 bases between the two ends. In DNA, the CDR3 is TGTGCCAGCAGCCCATCTGTCCGGGCCTCCTACGAGCAGTACTTC. Encoded protein: CASSPSVRASYEQYF.

V and J are TRBV6-5 and TRBJ2-7; D tentatively fits TRBD1 or TRBD2 (5 bases each). CDR1 and CDR2 from the germline V gene are MNHEY and SVGAGI. This CDR3 is built from 15 residues. The V and J ends lost 3 bases and 6 bases respectively, with 18 bases between them. This CDR3 is CASSYHPPGPGEQYF. In nucleotides, the CDR3 is TGTGCCAGCAGTTATCATCCCCCGGGACCAGGCGAGCAGTACTTC.

This clonotype was detected only a few times. The chain uses TRBV6-5 and TRBJ2-1; a weak D match, TRBD1 (6 bases). The V gene lost 6 bases and the J gene lost 11 bases, with 17 bases spanning the gap. CDR1 and CDR2 (germline): MNHEY, SVGAGI. The CDR3 has 13 amino acids. CDR3 sequence (DNA): TGTGCCAGCAGCCGCCATACAGGGATGCAGCAGTTCTTC. It translates to CASSRHTGMQQFF.

The V and J genes are TRBV7-9 and TRBJ2-2; D is unresolved. Germline V gene sequence: CDR1 SEHNR, CDR2 FQNEAQ (reference sequence). With 2 bases removed from V and 3 bases from J, the gap between germline ends came to 10 bases. This CDR3 region has 15 residues. The CDR3 is CASSLSRTDTGELFF. As DNA, the CDR3 is TGTGCCAGCAGCTTATCACGGACGGACACCGGGGAGCTGTTTTTT.